These T cell receptor beta chains were read from a single sample in a study of blood T cell repertoires in COVID-19. The assay was immunoSEQ multiplex PCR, and TCRdb's table has in-frame clones only and misses some. The sample has about 80,000 clones; 88% are singletons. Sequenced input: peripheral blood. The source of these receptors is a man in his 70s with acute or convalescent COVID-19. Both conserved end residues are part of each CDR3. Each record gives: D gene, CDR3 length, clone size, J gene, V gene, CDR3 DNA, CDR3 protein. The D gene is left open where the match is weak. Clone size, where shown, is once, few, many, or a class for clones that have expanded.

D: NA
length: 16
size: NA
J: TRBJ1-6
V: TRBV5-6
DNA: TGTGCCAGCAGCTTCGGGGGAAGCTCCTATAATTCACCCCTCCACTTT
CDR3: CASSFGGSSYNSPLHF

D: NA
length: 13
size: NA
J: TRBJ1-5
V: TRBV2
DNA: TGTGCCAGCAGTCCACAGGTAAATCAGCCCCAGCATTTT
CDR3: CASSPQVNQPQHF

D: NA
length: 13
size: once
J: TRBJ2-7
V: TRBV5-6
DNA: TGTGCCAGCATCTCGACTAGGAACTACGAGCAGTACTTC
CDR3: CASISTRNYEQYF

D: TRBD2
length: 15
size: NA
J: TRBJ2-1
V: TRBV10-3
DNA: TGTGCCATCATGGAGGGACTAGCGGCCTACAATGAGCAGTTCTTC
CDR3: CAIMEGLAAYNEQFF

D: TRBD1
length: 15
size: NA
J: TRBJ2-7
V: TRBV18
DNA: TGTGCCAGCTCACCCGGGACAGGGTCAACCTACGAGCAGTACTTC
CDR3: CASSPGTGSTYEQYF

D: NA
length: 14
size: NA
J: TRBJ1-6
V: TRBV7-8
DNA: TGTGCCAGCAGCCCTCAGCCTCAGGCTTCACCCCTCCACTTT
CDR3: CASSPQPQASPLHF

D: NA
length: 13
size: NA
J: TRBJ1-2
V: TRBV6-1
DNA: TGTGCCAGCAGTGAGACGAGGGCAGAAGGCTACACCTTC
CDR3: CASSETRAEGYTF

D: TRBD1
length: 13
size: NA
J: TRBJ2-7
V: TRBV6-2/TRBV6-3
DNA: TGTGCCAGCAGCAATTCCGGGACAGGAGAGCAGTACTTC
CDR3: CASSNSGTGEQYF

D: TRBD1
length: 14
size: NA
J: TRBJ2-1
V: TRBV25-1
DNA: TGTGCCAGCAGTGATCTGACAGGGGGCCTTGAGCAGTTCTTC
CDR3: CASSDLTGGLEQFF

D: NA
length: 12
size: NA
J: TRBJ2-7
V: TRBV29-1
DNA: TGCAGCGTTGAAGGGAGCTCCTACGAGCAGTACTTC
CDR3: CSVEGSSYEQYF

D: NA
length: 16
size: NA
J: TRBJ1-1
V: TRBV4-2
DNA: TGTGCCAGCAGCCCCCCGCCCGGGGGTGAATGGACTGAAGCTTTCTTT
CDR3: CASSPPPGGEWTEAFF

D: TRBD1
length: 14
size: NA
J: TRBJ1-1
V: TRBV5-1
DNA: TGCGCCAGCAGCCAACAGACAGGGGCGGCTGAAGCTTTCTTT
CDR3: CASSQQTGAAEAFF

D: TRBD2
length: 15
size: NA
J: TRBJ2-1
V: TRBV25-1
DNA: TGTGCCAGCAGTGAATATGCGGGAGCGGACAATGAGCAGTTCTTC
CDR3: CASSEYAGADNEQFF

D: NA
length: 17
size: NA
J: TRBJ1-1
V: TRBV28
DNA: TGTGCCAGCAGGCCCGGGACGGGAGGCCATAGGGACACTGAAGCTTTCTTT
CDR3: CASRPGTGGHRDTEAFF

D: NA
length: 16
size: NA
J: TRBJ2-3
V: TRBV6-5
DNA: TGTGCCAGCAGTTACTCAGGTCTAGCCCGCACAGATACGCAGTATTTT
CDR3: CASSYSGLARTDTQYF

D: TRBD1
length: 15
size: NA
J: TRBJ2-7
V: TRBV18
DNA: TGTGCCAGCTCACCTTCCGGGACAGGGTACCACGAGCAGTACTTC
CDR3: CASSPSGTGYHEQYF

D: NA
length: 14
size: NA
J: TRBJ1-2
V: TRBV30
DNA: TGTGCCTGGAGTACTATACCCATCGACTATGGCTACACCTTC
CDR3: CAWSTIPIDYGYTF

D: TRBD2
length: 15
size: NA
J: TRBJ2-3
V: TRBV7-2
DNA: TGTGCCAGCAGCGCGGGACTAGCGGGGGTGGATACGCAGTATTTT
CDR3: CASSAGLAGVDTQYF

D: TRBD1
length: 14
size: NA
J: TRBJ2-1
V: TRBV5-1
DNA: TGCGCCAGCAGCGCCGGGACAGGGAACAATGAGCAGTTCTTC
CDR3: CASSAGTGNNEQFF

D: TRBD2
length: 13
size: NA
J: TRBJ2-7
V: TRBV29-1
DNA: TGCAGCGTTGTTGCCGGGGGGGCTTACGAGCAGTACTTC
CDR3: CSVVAGGAYEQYF

D: NA
length: 15
size: NA
J: TRBJ2-6
V: TRBV2
DNA: TGTGCCAGCTTTGGGCGCTACTCTGGGGCCAACGTCCTGACTTTC
CDR3: CASFGRYSGANVLTF